The rows below give T cell receptor beta chains drawn from one sample of a study of T cell responses to AZD1222 COVID-19 vaccine. Sequenced by immunoSEQ multiplex PCR; TCRdb stores in-frame clones only, minus some. This table holds fewer than 150,000 clones, about nine tenths found once. The sequencing here drew on peripheral blood, taken on day 0 of AZD1222 vaccination. These receptors all come from an adult in good health. Each CDR3 is given with its conserved first and last residue. The D gene is left open where the match is weak. Rows give clone size only sometimes, using once, few, many, or a class for an expanded clone.

CDR3aa | CDR3nt | v_gene | abundance | j_gene | d_gene
CASSLGSLNTEAFF | TGCGCCAGCAGCTTGGGCAGTTTGAACACTGAAGCTTTCTTT | TRBV5-1 | . | TRBJ1-1 | .
CASTATGANVLTF | TGTGCCAGTACTGCGACTGGGGCCAACGTCCTGACTTTC | TRBV19 | . | TRBJ2-6 | .
CASSGTQNSGNTIYF | TGCGCCAGCAGTGGAACGCAGAACTCTGGAAACACCATATATTTT | TRBV10-2 | . | TRBJ1-3 | .
CASGQGTNTIYF | TGTGCCAGTGGACAGGGAACAAACACCATATATTTT | TRBV19 | . | TRBJ1-3 | TRBD1
CASSYSPEGQPQHF | TGTGCCAGCAGTTACTCCCCCGAGGGTCAGCCCCAGCATTTT | TRBV6-5 | . | TRBJ1-5 | .
CASHRGGINEQFF | TGTGCCAGTCACAGGGGGGGGATCAATGAGCAGTTCTTC | TRBV19 | . | TRBJ2-1 | .
CATSDPGGVGYTF | TGTGCCACCAGTGACCCAGGGGGCGTAGGCTACACCTTC | TRBV24-1 | once | TRBJ1-2 | TRBD1
CASSQTLGGGQETQYF | TGTGCCAGCAGCCAAACCCTCGGGGGTGGCCAGGAGACCCAGTACTTC | TRBV3-1/TRBV3-2 | . | TRBJ2-5 | .
CASTTNTGELFF | TGTGCCAGCACCACGAACACCGGGGAGCTGTTTTTT | TRBV6-5 | . | TRBJ2-2 | .
CASSQDLTPTYEQYF | TGTGCCAGCAGCCAAGATTTGACTCCTACCTACGAGCAGTACTTC | TRBV3-1/TRBV3-2 | . | TRBJ2-7 | .
CASSIGASGAYEQYF | TGTGCCAGCAGCATAGGGGCTAGCGGGGCCTACGAGCAGTACTTC | TRBV7-2 | . | TRBJ2-7 | TRBD2